This is a list of T cell receptor beta chains from one sample in a study of regulatory T cells in long-lasting Graves disease. A single record per CDR3 protein comes from TCRdb applying MiXCR to the multiplex PCR reads. The sample holds around 400,000 distinct CDR3 sequences; about a sixth are singletons and the top ten take 22%. The specimen comprised peripheral blood mononuclear cells (PBMCs), sampled at new diagnosis, from a patient treated with antithyroid drugs. The receptors come from a female donor with Graves disease. CDR3s leave out the opening cysteine and the closing phenylalanine or tryptophan. Clone sizes are given selectively: once, few, many, or a class where the clone is expanded.

v_gene,abundance,j_gene,CDR3aa
TRBV5-1,.,TRBJ2-1,ASSLMLRRGLNEQF
TRBV9,many,TRBJ2-3,ASSHNQVLTDTQY
TRBV7-9,.,TRBJ2-1,ASSPLAGAYSEQF
TRBV7-8,.,TRBJ2-7,ASSLGTSQSSYEQY
TRBV27,many,TRBJ2-2,ASSGPPGELF
TRBV5-4,.,TRBJ2-3,ASSSWSDTQY
TRBV3-1,many,TRBJ1-1,ASTPSLVGTGDTEAF
TRBV6-1,many,TRBJ1-2,ASSRGQGSSNYGYT
TRBV3-1,many,TRBJ2-1,ASTQTGFLNEQF
TRBV10-3,.,TRBJ2-3,AISESLNTDTQY
TRBV7-2,many,TRBJ2-3,ASSLASGGDTQY
TRBV4-3,many,TRBJ2-7,ASSQDGGDYEQY
TRBV6-2/TRBV6-3,few,TRBJ1-5,ASSYPGQGANQPQH
TRBV9,many,TRBJ1-1,ASSGVRTEAF
TRBV5-1,many,TRBJ1-1,ASSLGPGSTEAF
TRBV20-1,many,TRBJ2-7,SALLTRPHSSYEQY
TRBV5-1,.,TRBJ2-5,ASSADRGAHHGETQY
TRBV4-1,few,TRBJ2-5,ASSQVVSGGETQY
TRBV13,.,TRBJ1-2,ASSASWSGSGYT
TRBV15,few,TRBJ1-3,ATSREKSSGNTIY
TRBV28,many,TRBJ2-6,ASQVGVGLISSGANVLT
TRBV6-1,many,TRBJ2-1,ASRRGRGEGNEQF
TRBV29-1,few,TRBJ2-5,SGLQGEETQY
TRBV7-9,.,TRBJ2-1,ASSPPLGKSYNEQF
TRBV7-6,.,TRBJ1-1,ASSLVPATTEAF
TRBV7-2,many,TRBJ1-4,ASSPYRGATNEKLF
TRBV20-1,many,TRBJ1-2,MKDRTGPYT
TRBV20-1,.,TRBJ2-1,SARDDPGNEQF
TRBV6-5,many,TRBJ2-7,ASSYSAEGLRY
TRBV10-3,many,TRBJ2-7,AISRDRVYEQY
TRBV12-5,.,.,AIGFPTENTQY
TRBV20-1,medium-sized,TRBJ1-2,SARRRGTNYGYT
TRBV6-1,many,TRBJ2-2,ASSEEGVLEDTGELF
TRBV12-3/TRBV12-4,.,TRBJ2-1,ASVPRGSSYNEQF
TRBV7-3,many,TRBJ2-1,ASSLAGTGGYEQF
TRBV7-9,many,TRBJ1-2,ASSFGQGVDGYT
TRBV6-1,many,TRBJ2-7,ASSAYRGSSYEQY
TRBV7-9,many,TRBJ1-4,ASSSPSTATNEKLF
TRBV7-3,many,TRBJ1-1,ASSLTRSTEAF
TRBV5-1,few,TRBJ1-1,ASSLTGLGIEAF
TRBV27,many,TRBJ2-7,ASSLSRGFTYEQY